The 21 T cell receptor beta chains below were found in one sample sequenced in a study of blood T cells in healthy people across ages. Using a J-beta primer mix together with a sample-barcoded 5' primer, a second PCR was run for about 6 to 11 cycles. TCRdb passed the 5' RACE reads through MiXCR, listing each CDR3 protein once. The sample carries under 1,100,000 distinct CDR3 sequences, approximately 25% recorded once. Separately, the same data were catalogued under a study of T cells of mothers and their children.

The source material was blood. These receptors were collected from a girl aged 2-9 years in good health.

Only a few counts were recorded for this clonotype. The chain joins TRBV20-1 to TRBJ1-2, with unresolved D. Germline V gene sequence: CDR1 DFQATT, CDR2 SNEGSKA (reference sequence). V lost 4 bases, J lost 10 bases, and 10 bases lay in between. There are 10 residues in the CDR3. This CDR3 reads CSATPAVYTF. In DNA form, the CDR3 reads TGCAGTGCTACACCCGCGGTCTACACCTTC.

This rearrangement joins TRBV6-1 to TRBJ2-5; unclear D gene. The end of the DNA aligns better with TRBJ2-1, so the J call may be wrong. Germline CDR1 reads MNHNS; CDR2 reads SASEGT. This CDR3 contains 13 residues. CDR3 amino acids: CASSETLLREQFF. DNA of the CDR3: TGTGCCAGCAGTGAAACTCTGTTGAGGGAGCAGTTCTTC.

The table lists this clonotype with a few counts. The chain recombines TRBV4-2 with TRBJ1-5, with no clear D. This CDR3 is built from 15 residues. The germline V gene has CDR1 LGHNA and CDR2 YNFKEQ. The V end was cut by 0 bases, the J end by 6 bases, with 12 bases between. The CDR3 sequence: CASSQDPSLGQPQHF. CDR3 DNA: TGTGCCAGCAGCCAAGATCCAAGTCTCGGTCAGCCCCAGCATTTT.

V is TRBV6-2 or TRBV6-3 and J is TRBJ2-2, with TRBD1 as a possible D gene (5 bases). Trimming left V 9 bases short and J 0 bases short, with 8 bases between. Germline V gene data show CDR1 as MNHEY and CDR2 as SVGEGT. The CDR3 loop spans 13 amino acids. This chain's CDR3 is CASRQTNTGELFF. The CDR3 bases are TGTGCCAGTCGACAGACGAACACCGGGGAGCTGTTTTTT.

The chain couples TRBV6-1 to TRBJ2-5, with D hard to call. The CDR3 runs 16 residues. From germline, CDR1 is MNHNS and CDR2 SASEGT. Trimming pared 1 base from V and 5 bases from J, leaving 17 bases between. CDR3 bases: TGTGCCAGCAGTGAAGGGAGTCTCTTGGGTTGGGAGACCCAGTACTTC. Its translation is CASSEGSLLGWETQYF.

This clonotype was detected only a few times. This chain uses TRBV20-1 with TRBJ2-4, with 9 bases identical to TRBD2. This CDR3 spans 18 amino acids. The V gene end was trimmed by 0 bases and the J gene end by 0 bases; junction bases not matched to a gene: 9. Per germline, CDR1 DFQATT and CDR2 SNEGSKA (reference sequence). The CDR3: CSARDLSGGELAKNIQYF. Written as DNA, the CDR3 is TGCAGTGCTAGAGATCTTAGCGGGGGAGAACTAGCCAAAAACATTCAGTACTTC.

This clonotype was recorded a few times. The chain joins TRBV5-1 to TRBJ1-2, with a tentative D call TRBD1 (6 bases). The germline V gene encodes CDR1 SGHRS and CDR2 YFSETQ. The CDR3 is made up of 14 amino acids. Trimming took 0 bases from V and 8 from J, leaving 14 bases between them. The CDR3 sequence is CASSLEAGDEGYTF. The CDR3 nucleotides are TGCGCCAGCAGCTTGGAGGCAGGGGATGAGGGCTACACCTTC.

The V call is TRBV21-1, the J call TRBJ1-5; the D call in the table, TRBD1, was not verified against the DNA. TRBV21-1 is a pseudogene locus. CDR3 length: 13 amino acids. The CDR3 reads CASTRGGIQPQHF. Here the CDR3 DNA reads TGTGCCAGCACCCGTGGGGGTATTCAGCCCCAGCATTTT.

The V and J genes are TRBV5-5 and TRBJ1-1; TRBD1 might be the D (6 bases). The CDR3 loop spans 13 amino acids. Trimming stripped 3 bases from V and 11 bases from J, with 17 bases between. Looked up from germline, CDR1 is SGHKS and CDR2 is YYEKEE (reference sequence). This CDR3 is CASSSEGGLKAFF. The DNA of the CDR3 is TGTGCCAGCAGCTCCGAAGGGGGGTTGAAGGCTTTCTTT.

J is TRBJ2-2 and V is TRBV3-1, with a possible D match to TRBD1 (5 bases). CDR1 is LGHDT and CDR2 is YNNKEL in the germline V gene (reference sequence). V dropped 6 bases and J dropped 5 bases, with 16 bases sitting between them. This CDR3 has 15 amino acids. The CDR3 here is CASRSQGTITGELFF. The CDR3 nucleotides read TGTGCCAGCAGGTCTCAGGGTACGATAACCGGGGAGCTGTTTTTT.

This clonotype was picked up a small number of times. The CDR3: CSARVRLENTEAFF. For the CDR3, the DNA is TGCAGTGCTAGAGTTCGGTTGGAGAACACTGAAGCTTTCTTT. The chain combines TRBV20-1 with TRBJ1-1, with unresolved D. Germline lookup yields CDR1 DFQATT and CDR2 SNEGSKA (reference sequence). V was cut by 1 base and J by 1 base, with 10 bases left in between. CDR3 length: 14 amino acids.

The sample holds one count of this clonotype. A much larger clone is a single base away; this may be a read error. The chain combines TRBV15 with TRBJ1-1; D uncertain. CDR1 is LNHNV and CDR2 is YYDKDF in the germline V gene (reference sequence). The CDR3 covers 12 residues. Trimming shortened V by 2 bases and J by 1 base, and 2 bases separated the two germline ends. The CDR3 here is CATSRQNTEAFF. Written as DNA, the CDR3 is TGTGCCACCAGCAGACAGAACACTGAAGCTTTCTTT.

This clonotype turned up a few times. This rearrangement joins TRBV28 to TRBJ2-7, with D unclear. With 6 bases removed from V and 0 bases from J, the gap between germline ends came to 15 bases. The CDR3 consists of 15 residues. Germline-derived CDR1 and CDR2 are MDHEN and SYDVKM. The CDR3 loop reads CASSATGYISYEQYF. In DNA form, the CDR3 reads TGTGCCAGCAGCGCCACGGGTTATATCTCCTACGAGCAGTACTTC.

The table lists this clonotype with many counts. The J gene is TRBJ1-5, the V gene TRBV6-1; D ambiguous. Germline loops: CDR1 MNHNS, CDR2 SASEGT. V lost 4 bases and J lost 4, with 5 bases in between. The CDR3 runs 12 residues. CDR3 amino acids: CASSAGNQPQHF. CDR3 DNA sequence: TGTGCCAGCAGTGCGGGGAATCAGCCCCAGCATTTT.

In its sample, this clonotype was seen a few times. The J gene is TRBJ2-7, the V gene TRBV5-1; the D is unclear. CDR3 size: 13 residues. CDR1 SGHRS and CDR2 YFSETQ come from the germline V gene. V was shortened by 9 bases and J by 6 bases, with 19 bases between the two germline ends. The CDR3 DNA follows: TGCGCCACCTCACGCCCAGCGACTGGCGAGCAGTACTTC. It yields the protein CATSRPATGEQYF.

In its sample, this clonotype was seen a few times. The chain recombines TRBV3-1 with TRBJ1-4; unclear D gene. V shed 0 bases and J shed 8 bases, with 10 bases lying between them. CDR1 and CDR2 from the germline V gene are LGHDT and YNNKEL (reference sequence). The CDR3 runs 14 residues. This chain's CDR3 is CASSQENLGEKLFF. The CDR3 coding sequence is TGTGCCAGCAGCCAAGAAAATTTGGGAGAAAAACTGTTTTTT.

The genes are TRBV2 and TRBJ2-7; tentatively, D is TRBD2 (6 bases). This CDR3 is built from 17 residues. V was cut by 5 bases and J by 0 bases, with 20 bases left in between. Germline assignment: CDR1 SNHLY and CDR2 FYNNEI. The CDR3 loop reads CASSTTTGTVGSYEQYF. CDR3 DNA sequence: TGTGCCAGCAGTACAACAACCGGGACTGTCGGCTCCTACGAGCAGTACTTC.

CDR3 amino acids: CASSQVLAGGTQYF. Written as DNA, the CDR3 is TGTGCCAGCAGCCAAGTTTTAGCGGGAGGTACGCAGTATTTT. The gene calls are TRBV4-2 and TRBJ2-3; 10 bases are shared with TRBD2. The CDR3 loop spans 14 amino acids. V trimming: 1 base; J trimming: 8 bases; junction bases outside the gene matches: 3. Per germline, CDR1 LGHNA and CDR2 YNFKEQ.

The chain employs TRBV29-1 and TRBJ1-2, with D possibly TRBD1 on 5 matching bases. The V and J ends lost 0 bases and 4 bases respectively, with 12 bases between them. In germline, CDR1 is SQVTM, CDR2 ANQGSEA. CDR3 length: 14 amino acids. The CDR3 DNA reads as TGCAGCGTTGAAGATCTGAAACAGGCCTATGGCTACACCTTC. Translation gives CSVEDLKQAYGYTF.

This clonotype was seen only a few times. V is TRBV28 and J is TRBJ2-5; TRBD2 matches 7 bases. The end of the DNA is better explained by TRBJ2-7, so the J call may be wrong. The CDR3 sequence is 14 residues long. Germline V CDR1 and CDR2: MDHEN, SYDVKM. CDR3 DNA sequence: TGTGCCAGTTTCAGGGAGGGAGGGCCTTACGAGCAGTACTTC. Encoded protein: CASFREGGPYEQYF.

This clonotype appeared once. This chain connects TRBV7-9 to TRBJ2-5, with a tentative D call TRBD1 (8 bases). Trimming removed 5 bases from V and 4 bases from J, with 17 bases in between. The CDR3 totals 15 residues. The V gene's germline CDR1 is SEHNR and CDR2 FQNEAQ (reference sequence). The chain's CDR3 is CASSPNTGGGETQYF. CDR3 DNA: TGTGCCAGCAGCCCCAACACAGGGGGGGGAGAGACCCAGTACTTC.